This is a list of T cell receptor beta chains from one sample in a study of cytomegalovirus exposure and HLA in healthy donors. Data came from immunoSEQ multiplex PCR; TCRdb stores just in-frame clones and leaves some out. The repertoire holds 150,000 to 200,000 clones, 65% to 85% seen once, with around 2.5% in the top ten. Source material: PBMCs. The receptor source for this set is a woman aged 40 to 50 in good health and CMV-seropositive. The CDR3 runs from the conserved cysteine through the conserved F or W. The D gene is left open where the match is weak. Part of the rows lack a size; the others show once, few, many or a class for expanded clones.

TRBV30	TRBD2	.	TRBJ2-3	CAWSVAGGTQYF	TGTGCCTGGAGTGTGGCGGGGGGCACGCAGTATTTT
TRBV7-2	.	.	TRBJ2-5	CASSSTVGVETQYF	TGTGCCAGCAGCTCCACAGTAGGGGTAGAGACCCAGTACTTC
TRBV30	.	.	TRBJ2-7	CAWSLALGYEQYF	TGTGCCTGGAGCCTAGCGCTGGGGTACGAGCAGTACTTC
TRBV19	TRBD1	.	TRBJ2-7	CASSDREDYEQYF	TGTGCCAGTAGTGACAGGGAAGACTACGAGCAGTACTTC
TRBV18	.	.	TRBJ2-7	CASSPGAAGEQYF	TGTGCCAGCTCCCCGGGAGCAGCCGGGGAGCAGTACTTC
TRBV10-2	.	.	TRBJ2-5	CASSESEPLREQYF	TGCGCCAGCAGTGAGAGCGAACCCCTAAGGGAGCAGTACTTC
TRBV5-1	TRBD2	.	TRBJ2-4	CASSPGLAGGKSNIQYF	TGCGCCAGCAGCCCGGGACTAGCAGGAGGGAAGTCAAACATTCAGTACTTC
TRBV18	TRBD2	once	TRBJ2-1	CASSPGLAGFTTYNEQFF	TGTGCCAGCTCGCCGGGACTAGCGGGGTTTACTACCTACAATGAGCAGTTCTTC
TRBV28	.	.	TRBJ1-2	CASEKQDIYGYTF	TGTGCCAGCGAAAAACAGGACATCTATGGCTACACCTTC
TRBV7-8	.	once	TRBJ2-3	CASSLDYGSSTDTQYF	TGTGCCAGCAGCTTAGACTATGGATCTAGCACAGATACGCAGTATTTT
TRBV11-2	.	.	TRBJ2-1	CASSLWGARGDNEQFF	TGTGCCAGCAGCTTATGGGGGGCCAGGGGGGACAATGAGCAGTTCTTC
TRBV5-1	.	.	TRBJ2-5	CASSLAGIYQETQYF	TGCGCCAGCAGCTTGGCCGGGATATACCAAGAGACCCAGTACTTC
TRBV6-4	TRBD1	few	TRBJ1-2	CASSAGQGAQYGYTF	TGTGCCAGCAGTGCGGGACAGGGGGCCCAGTATGGCTACACCTTC
TRBV9	TRBD2	.	TRBJ2-2	CASSLAGLAGAGGELFF	TGTGCCAGCAGCCTTGCGGGACTAGCGGGAGCTGGCGGGGAGCTGTTTTTT
TRBV5-1	.	.	TRBJ2-3	CASSSPSGGNTDTQYF	TGCGCCAGCAGCTCACCTTCAGGGGGGAACACAGATACGCAGTATTTT
TRBV27	.	.	TRBJ2-7	CASSLVRSYEQYF	TGTGCCAGCAGTTTAGTCCGCTCCTACGAGCAGTACTTC
TRBV5-4	TRBD2	once	TRBJ2-7	CASSLSSGGSLYEQYF	TGTGCCAGCAGCTTATCCAGCGGGGGAAGTCTTTACGAGCAGTACTTC
TRBV12-5	.	.	TRBJ1-1	CASGPPRNGGYTEAFF	TGTGCTAGTGGTCCTCCCCGGAATGGAGGATACACTGAAGCTTTCTTT